This entry features one T cell receptor beta chain sequence. The source of the sample is a study of blood T cell repertoires in COVID-19. Study as a whole: COVID-19 samples collected from the United States, Italy and Spain covered acute and convalescent phases. Nucleic acid was either cDNA or gDNA, and it came from T cells, B-cell-depleted T cells, or PBMCs.

As originally analysed: Amplifying reference gene primers gave estimates of nucleated cell counts. TCRdb's table, derived via immunoSEQ multiplex PCR, lists solely in-frame clones and lacks some. That table supplies the V and J calls and clone size; D and trimming were determined from the DNA. The sample has about 150,000 clones, approximately 80% seen once. The clonotype comes from a human donor in a cohort sampled during active COVID-19. Specimen: peripheral blood.

The CDR3 nucleotides are TGTGCCAGCAGCGTACCCAGCGGGACGGTCACCGGGGAGCTGTTTTTT. This translates into CASSVPSGTVTGELFF. This chain uses TRBV9 with TRBJ2-2; 7 bases align to TRBD2. Germline loops: CDR1 SGDLS, CDR2 YYNGEE. V lost 1 base and J lost 4; bases outside the gene matches: 7. The CDR3 has 16 amino acids.